This TCR beta chain stems from a study of cytomegalovirus exposure and HLA in healthy donors. Both 60 Vbeta primers and 13 Jbeta primers went into the PCR. Assay used: immunoSEQ multiplex PCR; TCRdb lists only in-frame clones, some missing. The data show roughly 150,000 clones, with about four fifths seen just once and around 5% held by the top ten. The CDR3 sequence is 21 residues long. Germline V gene sequence: CDR1 MGHRA, CDR2 YSYEKL. The ends lost 3 bases at V and 2 bases at J; junction bases unmatched: 20. The V and J genes are TRBV4-1 and TRBJ2-3; 10 bases match TRBD2. The clonotype was recovered from a man between 25 and 39 years old in good health. Sequencing was performed on PBMCs. Here the CDR3 DNA reads TGCGCCAGCAGCCATCCACCCCCGGGACTAGCGAGAGGTGAGGTCACAGATACGCAGTATTTT. The encoded protein is CASSHPPPGLARGEVTDTQYF.